A selection of T cell receptor beta chains follows, all from one sample in a study of T cell clones after liver transplantation. Profiling relied on immunoSEQ multiplex PCR, and the TCRdb table lists in-frame clones only, not all of them. This sample has about 78,000 clones, with approximately 80% found just once. This specimen was CD4+ T cells from blood, taken before liver transplant. The source is a human donor who received a liver transplant. The CDR3 runs from the conserved cysteine through the conserved F or W. Fields, in order: V gene, J gene, clone size, D gene, CDR3 protein, CDR3 DNA. A D gene is named only where the DNA matches it firmly. The size of a clone is reported for some rows only, either as once, few or many, or as a class for expanded clones.

V: TRBV5-1; J: TRBJ1-2; size: NA; D: TRBD1; CDR3: CASRRQGRLDFAYTF; DNA: TGCGCCAGCAGGAGACAGGGGCGTCTAGATTTTGCCTACACCTTC
V: TRBV18; J: TRBJ1-1; size: NA; D: NA; CDR3: CASSPQNTEAFF; DNA: TGTGCCAGCTCACCGCAGAACACTGAAGCTTTCTTT
V: TRBV10-2; J: TRBJ2-1; size: NA; D: TRBD1; CDR3: CASRNPTGASYNEQFF; DNA: TGCGCCAGCAGGAACCCAACAGGGGCGTCCTACAATGAGCAGTTCTTC
V: TRBV19; J: TRBJ1-5; size: few; D: TRBD1; CDR3: CASSVDRGNQPQHF; DNA: TGTGCCAGTAGTGTCGACAGGGGGAATCAGCCCCAGCATTTT
V: TRBV18; J: TRBJ2-6; size: NA; D: NA; CDR3: CASSPVVSGANVLTF; DNA: TGTGCCAGCTCACCCGTAGTCTCTGGGGCCAACGTCCTGACTTTC
V: TRBV30; J: TRBJ1-2; size: NA; D: NA; CDR3: CAWSVSWGAAGYTF; DNA: TGTGCCTGGAGTGTAAGTTGGGGCGCCGCCGGCTACACCTTC
V: TRBV6-6; J: TRBJ1-1; size: NA; D: TRBD1; CDR3: CASSYLGQGGEAFF; DNA: TGTGCCAGCAGTTACCTCGGACAGGGCGGGGAAGCTTTCTTT
V: TRBV18; J: TRBJ2-1; size: once; D: TRBD2; CDR3: CASSPSSGTTYNEQFF; DNA: TGTGCCAGCTCACCCTCAAGCGGGACCACCTACAATGAGCAGTTCTTC
V: TRBV7-9; J: TRBJ2-1; size: once; D: NA; CDR3: CASSLTRNEQFF; DNA: TGTGCCAGCAGTCTGACACGCAATGAGCAGTTCTTC
V: TRBV9; J: TRBJ2-5; size: NA; D: TRBD1; CDR3: CASSVEGTGEETQYF; DNA: TGTGCCAGCAGCGTAGAGGGGACAGGGGAAGAGACCCAGTACTTC
V: TRBV25-1; J: TRBJ2-3; size: NA; D: NA; CDR3: CASTPQRVLRDTQYF; DNA: TGTGCCAGCACCCCGCAGAGGGTATTGAGAGATACGCAGTATTTT
V: TRBV4-3; J: TRBJ2-1; size: NA; D: TRBD1; CDR3: CASSQGGTGGHNEQFF; DNA: TGCGCCAGCAGCCAAGGAGGGACAGGGGGTCACAATGAGCAGTTCTTC
V: TRBV5-4; J: TRBJ2-7; size: NA; D: NA; CDR3: CASSLGGFGYEQYF; DNA: TGTGCCAGCAGCTTGGGAGGCTTTGGGTACGAGCAGTACTTC
V: TRBV28; J: TRBJ1-1; size: NA; D: NA; CDR3: CASSLFGRVNTEAFF; DNA: TGTGCCAGCAGTTTATTCGGCAGGGTGAACACTGAAGCTTTCTTT
V: TRBV6-5; J: TRBJ2-7; size: NA; D: NA; CDR3: CASSYSTGSAYEQYF; DNA: TGTGCCAGCAGTTACAGTACAGGGAGCGCCTACGAGCAGTACTTC
V: TRBV6-1; J: TRBJ2-7; size: NA; D: TRBD2; CDR3: CASRELAGAVGPFAEQYF; DNA: TGTGCCAGCAGAGAACTAGCGGGAGCGGTTGGACCCTTTGCCGAGCAGTACTTC
V: TRBV6-6; J: TRBJ2-5; size: NA; D: NA; CDR3: CASSIREQETQYF; DNA: TGTGCCAGCAGTATCCGGGAACAAGAGACCCAGTACTTC
V: TRBV13; J: TRBJ2-1; size: NA; D: NA; CDR3: CASSPGLEVSPTQYNEQFF; DNA: TGTGCCAGCAGCCCGGGACTGGAGGTCTCCCCGACGCAATACAATGAGCAGTTCTTC
V: TRBV7-9; J: TRBJ1-1; size: NA; D: NA; CDR3: CASSLEGGFREAFF; DNA: TGTGCCAGCAGCTTAGAGGGGGGGTTTAGGGAAGCTTTCTTT
V: TRBV5-1; J: TRBJ2-2; size: NA; D: NA; CDR3: CASSLALGRTNTGELFF; DNA: TGCGCCAGCAGCTTGGCTCTCGGCCGGACCAACACCGGGGAGCTGTTTTTT
V: TRBV7-2; J: TRBJ1-3; size: NA; D: NA; CDR3: CASSLRVGTGNTIYF; DNA: TGTGCCAGCAGCCTCAGGGTGGGCACGGGAAACACCATATATTTT
V: TRBV14; J: TRBJ2-7; size: NA; D: NA; CDR3: CASSLGVPPYEQYF; DNA: TGTGCCAGCAGCTTGGGAGTTCCCCCCTACGAGCAGTACTTC
V: TRBV5-1; J: TRBJ1-1; size: NA; D: NA; CDR3: CASSLDRLNTEAFF; DNA: TGCGCCAGCAGCTTGGACAGATTGAACACTGAAGCTTTCTTT
V: TRBV4-2; J: TRBJ2-7; size: NA; D: TRBD1; CDR3: CASSQQDRGAYEQYF; DNA: TGTGCCAGCAGCCAACAAGACAGGGGGGCCTACGAGCAGTACTTC
V: TRBV15; J: TRBJ1-5; size: NA; D: NA; CDR3: CATSLHTLRQPQHF; DNA: TGTGCCACCAGCCTACATACCCTCCGTCAGCCCCAGCATTTT
V: TRBV28; J: TRBJ2-1; size: NA; D: NA; CDR3: CASWDATRYNEQFF; DNA: TGTGCCAGCTGGGACGCCACTCGTTACAATGAGCAGTTCTTC
V: TRBV6-6; J: TRBJ2-5; size: few; D: NA; CDR3: CASSYVTAQETQYF; DNA: TGTGCCAGCAGTTACGTGACAGCGCAAGAGACCCAGTACTTC
V: TRBV28; J: TRBJ2-7; size: NA; D: TRBD1; CDR3: CASSSPAGTGIWVEYF; DNA: TGTGCCAGCAGTTCCCCCGCCGGGACAGGGATATGGGTTGAGTACTTC
V: TRBV7-9; J: TRBJ1-1; size: NA; D: TRBD1; CDR3: CASSRAQGDNTEAFF; DNA: TGTGCCAGCAGCAGAGCCCAGGGGGATAACACTGAAGCTTTCTTT
V: TRBV7-8; J: TRBJ2-3; size: NA; D: NA; CDR3: CASRQGTDTQYF; DNA: TGTGCCAGCAGACAGGGCACAGATACGCAGTATTTT
V: TRBV11-1; J: TRBJ1-1; size: NA; D: NA; CDR3: CASSLYQVTEAFF; DNA: TGTGCCAGCAGCTTATATCAGGTCACTGAAGCTTTCTTT
V: TRBV7-2; J: TRBJ2-5; size: NA; D: TRBD1; CDR3: CASSSQRTGGQETQYF; DNA: TGTGCCAGCAGCTCTCAGAGGACAGGGGGACAAGAGACCCAGTACTTC
V: TRBV28; J: TRBJ2-1; size: NA; D: NA; CDR3: CASSLPRLSSYNEQFF; DNA: TGTGCCAGCAGTTTACCCCGACTGAGCTCCTACAATGAGCAGTTCTTC
V: TRBV11-2; J: TRBJ1-2; size: once; D: NA; CDR3: CASSLVLTGLYTF; DNA: TGTGCCAGCAGCTTAGTCTTGACAGGCCTATACACCTTC
V: TRBV25-1; J: TRBJ1-5; size: NA; D: NA; CDR3: CASSESSGNSQPQHF; DNA: TGTGCCAGCAGTGAATCCTCAGGGAATAGTCAGCCCCAGCATTTT
V: TRBV18; J: TRBJ1-2; size: NA; D: NA; CDR3: CASSPTGGGYGYTF; DNA: TGTGCCAGCTCACCGACCGGGGGAGGTTATGGCTACACCTTC
V: TRBV11-2; J: TRBJ2-2; size: NA; D: NA; CDR3: CASSLGDNTGELFF; DNA: TGTGCCAGCAGCCTCGGGGATAACACCGGGGAGCTGTTTTTT
V: TRBV6-1; J: TRBJ2-7; size: NA; D: NA; CDR3: CASSGNFEQYF; DNA: TGTGCCAGCAGTGGGAACTTCGAGCAGTACTTC
V: TRBV29-1; J: TRBJ2-7; size: once; D: NA; CDR3: CSVGDMSSYEQYF; DNA: TGCAGCGTTGGGGATATGAGCTCCTACGAGCAGTACTTC
V: TRBV18; J: TRBJ1-4; size: NA; D: NA; CDR3: CASSPSGVDEKLFF; DNA: TGTGCCAGCTCACCATCAGGGGTAGACGAAAAACTGTTTTTT